This T cell receptor beta chain stems from a study of Ad26.COV2.S vaccination and SARS-CoV-2 variants. Study as a whole: Sample donor was a member of the COV1001 Ad26.COV2.S trial arm. Whole-study findings and limits: Total responses of T cells may have been underestimated by the analyses of TCR breadth and depth. Recipients of vaccine and of placebo showed similar breadth of their non-spike TCR repertoires.

Worth noting for this clone: What it binds is unknown.

Repertoires were generated with immunoSEQ multiplex PCR, while TCRdb's copy carries only in-frame clones and drops some. The sample lists about 420,000 clones; over 75% were seen once. CDR3 length: 15 residues. V lost 3 bases, J lost 0 bases, and 11 bases lay in between. The V gene's germline CDR1 is ENHRY and CDR2 SYGVKD. As to treatment: around 19 received Ad26.COV2.S at low or high dose, single or two shots; about five received placebo; per-sample allocation not given. The investigators took samples on day 63 after the first vaccine or placebo injection. V is TRBV10-3 and J is TRBJ1-2, with D possibly being TRBD1 (5 bases). The sequence derives from a person aged 18-65 years who received the Ad26.COV2.S COVID-19 vaccine or a placebo. The sample in question was peripheral blood, obtained in a trial of Ad26.COV2.S vaccine versus placebo. CDR3 sequence: CAISDPQGANYGYTF. The CDR3 bases are TGTGCCATCAGTGATCCTCAGGGAGCTAACTATGGCTACACCTTC.